A single sample is the source of the 22 T cell receptor beta chains below, sequenced in a study of CD8 T cells in ankylosing spondylitis. TCRdb processed the 5' RACE reads anew with MiXCR; each CDR3 protein has one entry. The table lists more than 200,000 distinct CDR3 sequences, 24% of them singletons, with roughly 0.67% in the top ten. The specimen was blood, either unsorted or a sorted T cell fraction (not recorded which). The receptors were gathered from a male donor with ankylosing spondylitis or in good health (not recorded which).

At least ten counts were recorded for this clonotype. The chain employs TRBV29-1 and TRBJ2-2; the D gene could be TRBD1 or TRBD2 (7 bases each). Looked up from germline, CDR1 is SQVTM and CDR2 is ANQGSEA. Deletions cut 4 bases from V and 3 bases from J, with 15 bases between. This CDR3 has 15 residues. This CDR3 reads CSVVGPGGDTGELFF. In DNA, the CDR3 is TGCAGCGTTGTTGGTCCAGGGGGGGACACCGGGGAGCTGTTTTTT.

This clonotype was counted between two and nine times. V gene TRBV6-5 combines with J gene TRBJ2-5; a possible D gene is TRBD1 (7 bases). Trimming cost V 2 bases and J 5 bases, with 15 bases left between them. In germline, CDR1 is MNHEY, CDR2 SVGAGI. The CDR3 sequence is 15 residues long. CDR3 amino acids: CASSYAGQEGETQYF. The CDR3 nucleotides read TGTGCCAGCAGTTACGCAGGACAGGAGGGGGAGACCCAGTACTTC.

In the case of this clonotype: Possible read error: a much larger clone is one base away. V is TRBV5-1 and J is TRBJ2-3; D is undetermined. The length of the CDR3 is 12 residues. Germline CDR1 SGHRS, CDR2 YFSETQ. CDR3 residues: CTSSFFSDTQYF. Here the CDR3 DNA reads TGCACCAGCAGCTTTTTTTCGGATACGCAGTATTTT.

This clonotype was counted only a few times. This chain uses TRBV6-5 with TRBJ1-1; TRBD1 matches at 9 bases. With 2 bases clipped from V and 0 bases from J, the junction kept 1 base outside the gene matches. Germline V gene sequence: CDR1 MNHEY, CDR2 SVGAGI. This CDR3 has 15 residues. The CDR3 DNA is TGTGCCAGCAGTTACGGGACAGGGATGAACACTGAAGCTTTCTTT. As protein: CASSYGTGMNTEAFF.

This clonotype showed up many times. This rearrangement joins TRBV5-1 to TRBJ2-1; 8 bases match TRBD2. The CDR3 sequence is 15 residues long. The germline V gene encodes CDR1 SGHRS and CDR2 YFSETQ. The V and J ends lost 4 bases and 2 bases, in that order; junction bases with no gene match: 5. This CDR3 is CASSLSGVTYNEQFF. CDR3 nucleotides: TGCGCCAGCAGCCTTAGCGGGGTAACCTACAATGAGCAGTTCTTC.

This chain connects TRBV20-1 to TRBJ2-3; D remains ambiguous. The CDR3 length is 16 residues. Per the germline V gene, CDR1 is DFQATT and CDR2 is SNEGSKA (reference sequence). Trimming removed 3 bases at V and 2 bases at J, with 18 bases between. The CDR3 reads CSARPLGPPYTDTQYF. The DNA for the CDR3 is TGCAGTGCTAGGCCTCTAGGGCCTCCTTACACAGATACGCAGTATTTT.

This clonotype was seen many times. This rearrangement joins TRBV12-3 or TRBV12-4 to TRBJ2-5, with 7 bases matching TRBD1. The V and J ends lost 5 bases and 3 bases, in that order; junction bases with no gene match: 9. The CDR3 contains 15 residues. The CDR3 nucleotides read TGTGCCAGCAGTCAAAACCAGGGGGACAAAGAGACCCAGTACTTC. Amino acid sequence: CASSQNQGDKETQYF.

The genes are TRBV5-1 and TRBJ2-5; D unclear. V lost 4 bases and J 4 bases, leaving 17 bases between the germline ends. Germline V gene data show CDR1 as SGHRS and CDR2 as YFSETQ. The CDR3 loop spans 15 amino acids. The CDR3 region is CASSAGRSGLETQYF. In DNA, the CDR3 is TGCGCCAGCAGCGCCGGACGGTCGGGTTTAGAGACCCAGTACTTC. Full variable domain (remainder filled in from reference TRBV5-1 and TRBJ2-5): KAGVTQTPRYLIKTRGQQVTLSCSPISGHRSVSWYQQTPGQGLQFLFEYFSETQRNKGNFPGRFSGRQFSNSRSEMNVSTLELGDSALYLCASSAGRSGLETQYFGPGTRLLVL.

This clonotype occurred many times. This sequence joins TRBV12-3 or TRBV12-4 and TRBJ2-5; tentative D call: TRBD2 (6 bases). The CDR3 spans 17 residues. V was clipped by 1 base and J by 0 bases, with 15 bases between them. Here the CDR3 reads CASSLVGGARYQETQYF. In nucleotides, the CDR3 is TGTGCCAGCAGTTTAGTCGGCGGGGCGAGGTACCAAGAGACCCAGTACTTC.

This clonotype was observed many times. The chain joins TRBV6-1 to TRBJ2-7; TRBD1 agrees at 7 bases. Germline trimming cut 7 bases from V and 7 bases from J; bases unmatched to any gene: 13. Germline CDR1 and CDR2: MNHNS and SASEGT. CDR3 length equals 14 residues. The CDR3 sequence: CASTANRGLEEQYF. CDR3 bases: TGTGCCAGCACGGCAAACAGGGGATTAGAGGAGCAGTACTTC.

In its sample, this clonotype was seen a few times. The chain employs TRBV10-3 and TRBJ2-7, with TRBD2 matching over 10 bases. The V gene end was trimmed by 6 bases and the J gene end by 7 bases; junction bases not matched to a gene: 9. The V gene's germline CDR1 is ENHRY and CDR2 SYGVKD. The CDR3 is made up of 14 amino acids. In DNA, the CDR3 is TGTGCCATCAGCCCGGAACTAGCGGGAAAGGAGCAGTACTTC. Residues: CAISPELAGKEQYF.

This clonotype was seen a handful of times. The rearrangement joins TRBV24-1 to TRBJ2-1; no clear D. The CDR3 consists of 13 residues. Trimming pared 4 bases from V and 8 bases from J, leaving 11 bases between. Germline assignment: CDR1 KGHDR and CDR2 SFDVKD. The CDR3 protein is CATSEGYFDEQFF. In nucleotides, the CDR3 is TGTGCCACCAGTGAGGGCTATTTCGATGAGCAGTTCTTC.

This chain joins TRBV5-1 and TRBJ2-3, with TRBD2 matching over 13 bases. V dropped 4 bases and J dropped 0; count of bases not matched to a gene: 5. Germline V gene lookup returns CDR1 SGHRS and CDR2 YFSETQ. This CDR3 is built from 17 residues. CDR3 in amino acids: CASSPGLAGLSTDTQYF. The DNA for the CDR3 is TGCGCCAGCAGCCCGGGACTAGCGGGGCTGAGCACAGATACGCAGTATTTT. Full variable domain (remainder filled in from reference TRBV5-1 and TRBJ2-3): KAGVTQTPRYLIKTRGQQVTLSCSPISGHRSVSWYQQTPGQGLQFLFEYFSETQRNKGNFPGRFSGRQFSNSRSEMNVSTLELGDSALYLCASSPGLAGLSTDTQYFGPGTRLTVL.

Ten or more counts support this clonotype. This chain connects TRBV6-1 to TRBJ1-5, with 8 bases matching TRBD1. This CDR3 region has 14 residues. V shed 6 bases, J shed 4 bases, and the junction held 5 bases outside the gene matches. Per the germline V gene, CDR1 is MNHNS and CDR2 is SASEGT. The CDR3 DNA follows: TGTGCCAGCAGAGCTACAGGGGGGAATCAGCCCCAGCATTTT. Its translation: CASRATGGNQPQHF.

This clonotype was observed many times. This sequence joins TRBV12-3 or TRBV12-4 and TRBJ2-7; 8 nucleotides agree with TRBD1. V lost 6 bases, J lost 2 bases, and 6 bases stayed unmatched. This CDR3 contains 14 residues. The CDR3 DNA sequence: TGTGCCAGCAGAGCCGGGACAGGCCCCTACGAGCAGTACTTC. Protein product: CASRAGTGPYEQYF.

In this sample, this clonotype turned up many times. The rearrangement joins TRBV5-1 to TRBJ2-7; no definite D call. V lost 4 bases, J lost 1 base, and 12 bases lay in between. The CDR3 has 14 amino acids. Germline V CDR1 and CDR2: SGHRS, YFSETQ. The CDR3 DNA follows: TGCGCCAGCAGCGGTGGTTACTTGTCCTACGAGCAGTACTTC. It specifies CASSGGYLSYEQYF.

This clonotype occurred many times. This sequence joins TRBV11-2 and TRBJ2-7, with TRBD1 as a possible D gene (7 bases). V was trimmed by 4 bases and J by 3 bases, leaving 10 bases between them. The length of the CDR3 is 13 residues. The germline V gene encodes CDR1 SGHAT and CDR2 FQNNGV. This CDR3 is CASSSGGSYEQYF. CDR3 bases: TGTGCCAGCAGCTCAGGGGGGAGCTACGAGCAGTACTTC.

This clonotype was seen only a few times. The chain recombines TRBV20-1 with TRBJ1-2, with D tentatively TRBD1 (6 bases). The CDR3 runs to 17 residues. V lost 6 bases and J lost 4, with 27 bases in between. Germline CDR1 is DFQATT and CDR2 is SNEGSKA (reference sequence). The CDR3 region has the DNA TGCAGTGCCGAGGGCCAGAGGACGGACGGAGGGGGCTATGGCTACACCTTC. Protein: CSAEGQRTDGGGYGYTF.

Ten or more counts support this clonotype. This chain uses TRBV7-2 with TRBJ2-1, with D tentatively TRBD1 (5 bases). With 1 base removed from V and 4 bases from J, the gap between germline ends came to 5 bases. Per the germline V gene, CDR1 is SGHTA and CDR2 is FQGNSA. This CDR3 contains 13 residues. As DNA, the CDR3 is TGTGCCAGCAGCTTAGGGACATACAATGAGCAGTTCTTC. This translates into CASSLGTYNEQFF.

The V and J genes are TRBV18 and TRBJ2-1, with 8 bases matching TRBD2. Germline V gives CDR1 KGHSH, CDR2 LQKENI. Germline trimming cut 6 bases from V and 8 bases from J; bases unmatched to any gene: 9. CDR3 length: 14 amino acids. The CDR3 DNA reads TGTGCCAGCTCGAACCGGGGGGGCCAACATGAGCAGTTCTTC. Its translation: CASSNRGGQHEQFF.

This clonotype was counted at least ten times. The chain is built from TRBV12-3 or TRBV12-4 and TRBJ2-3; maybe TRBD2 (5 bases). V was pared by 2 bases and J by 2 bases, with 11 bases between. The CDR3 loop spans 15 amino acids. The CDR3 DNA is TGTGCCAGCAGTTTAATGGCTAGCTCCACAGATACGCAGTATTTT. Protein: CASSLMASSTDTQYF.

The chain is built from TRBV2 and TRBJ2-5; 8 nucleotides align to TRBD1. Trimming at V came to 6 bases and at J to 1 base, leaving 7 bases not matched to a gene. Germline CDR1 reads SNHLY; CDR2 reads FYNNEI. The CDR3 is 15 amino acids. The CDR3 sequence is CASRYRTGFQETQYF. The CDR3 DNA is TGTGCCAGCAGGTACCGGACAGGGTTCCAAGAGACCCAGTACTTC.